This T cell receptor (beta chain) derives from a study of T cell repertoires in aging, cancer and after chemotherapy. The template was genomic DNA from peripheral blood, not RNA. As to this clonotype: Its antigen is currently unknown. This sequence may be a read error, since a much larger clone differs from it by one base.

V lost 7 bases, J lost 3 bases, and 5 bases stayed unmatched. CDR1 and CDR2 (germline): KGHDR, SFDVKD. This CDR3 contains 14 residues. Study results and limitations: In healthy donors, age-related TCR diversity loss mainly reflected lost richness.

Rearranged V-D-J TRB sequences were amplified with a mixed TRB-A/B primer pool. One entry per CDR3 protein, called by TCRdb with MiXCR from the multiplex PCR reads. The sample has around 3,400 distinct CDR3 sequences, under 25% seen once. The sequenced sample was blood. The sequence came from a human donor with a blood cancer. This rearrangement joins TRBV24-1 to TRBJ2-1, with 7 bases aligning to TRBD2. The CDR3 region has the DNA TGTGCCACCAGCGGGGGGAGCTACTACAATGAGCAGTTCTTC. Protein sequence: CATSGGSYYNEQFF.